This T cell receptor (beta chain) was recorded in a study of T cell responses to AZD1222 COVID-19 vaccine. Germline assignment: CDR1 SGHRS and CDR2 YFSETQ. CDR3 length: 17 residues. Trimming at V came to 0 bases and at J to 3 bases, leaving 9 bases not matched to a gene. The table came from immunoSEQ multiplex PCR; TCRdb's copy has only in-frame clones and leaves some out. The table includes some 110,000 clones, around 90% detected once. The receptor's source is an adult who received the AZD1222 COVID-19 vaccine. The chain links TRBV5-1 to TRBJ2-5, with TRBD2 matching over 9 bases. The sample in question was peripheral blood, obtained 28 days after the second AZD1222 dose. CDR3: CASSLVLTSGKKETQYF. Here the CDR3 DNA reads TGCGCCAGCAGCTTGGTGTTGACTAGCGGAAAGAAAGAGACCCAGTACTTC.